A single sample gave rise to the 18 T cell receptor beta chains below, sequenced in a study of response to subunit inactivated influenza vaccine. MiXCR, applied by TCRdb to the RT-PCR reads, yields one record per CDR3 protein. The sample lists about 700,000 distinct CDR3 sequences, roughly 13% seen once, with roughly 6.4% in the top ten. The sample consisted of PBMCs from blood, taken 14 to 15 days before vaccination. The receptors stem from a middle-aged man who received an inactivated influenza vaccine.

CDR3 loop: CASGGGLAGAPPYEQYF. The DNA for the CDR3 is TGTGCTAGTGGGGGAGGACTAGCGGGGGCACCTCCCTACGAGCAGTACTTC. The rearrangement uses TRBV12-5 and TRBJ2-7; 13 bases are shared with TRBD2. Germline V gene data show CDR1 as LGHNT and CDR2 as FRNRAP. This CDR3 is built from 17 residues. With 6 bases clipped from V and 2 bases from J, the junction kept 10 bases outside the gene matches.

This clonotype was seen a handful of times. The V call is TRBV28, the J call TRBJ2-3, with D perhaps matching TRBD2 (6 bases). The CDR3 loop spans 16 amino acids. Germline CDR1 reads MDHEN; CDR2 reads SYDVKM. Trimming removed 5 bases at V and 1 base at J, with 16 bases between. CDR3 nucleotide sequence: TGTGCCAGCAGTCCAACACGGGGGTTGGGCACAGATACGCAGTATTTT. Translating it yields CASSPTRGLGTDTQYF.

This clonotype was seen a handful of times. V gene TRBV20-1 combines with J gene TRBJ2-7; TRBD1 matches 8 bases. The V gene's germline CDR1 is DFQATT and CDR2 SNEGSKA (reference sequence). V lost 3 bases and J lost 2; bases outside the gene matches: 9. This CDR3 contains 15 residues. The CDR3 sequence: CSASLGQGLTYEQYF. The CDR3 nucleotides are TGCAGTGCTAGCCTAGGACAGGGTCTAACCTACGAGCAGTACTTC.

This clonotype was counted only a few times. The chain employs TRBV14 and TRBJ2-1; D remains unclear. V lost 4 bases and J lost 7, with 11 bases in between. CDR3 size: 13 residues. The germline CDR1 and CDR2 sequences are SGHDN and FVKESK. This CDR3 reads CASSLLVKNEQFF. The CDR3 bases are TGTGCCAGCAGCCTTCTAGTGAAGAATGAGCAGTTCTTC.

This clonotype was observed a few times. The V gene is TRBV18, the J gene TRBJ2-7; TRBD1 matches 9 bases. Losses at the gene ends were 1 base for V and 1 base for J; bases not matched to a gene: 2. The germline CDR1 and CDR2 sequences are KGHSH and LQKENI. The CDR3 covers 15 residues. The CDR3 DNA is TGTGCCAGCTCACCACAACAGGGGGCTTCCTACGAGCAGTACTTC. Translated: CASSPQQGASYEQYF.

This chain links TRBV4-2 with TRBJ2-5; D is ambiguous. Trimming shortened V by 4 bases and J by 3 bases, and 15 bases separated the two germline ends. CDR3 size: 15 residues. The germline CDR1 and CDR2 sequences are LGHNA and YNFKEQ. The DNA for the CDR3 is TGTGCCAGCAGCCCGTCGAGAGGTTCGGAAGAGACCCAGTACTTC. This codes for CASSPSRGSEETQYF.

The chain has TRBV20-1 and TRBJ2-5; D is undetermined. The CDR3 totals 13 residues. V gave up 1 base and J gave up 5 bases, with 11 bases separating them. Germline V gene sequence: CDR1 DFQATT, CDR2 SNEGSKA (reference sequence). In DNA form, the CDR3 reads TGCAGTGCTAGAGTCGGCGGCAGGGAGACCCAGTACTTC. Protein product: CSARVGGRETQYF.

V usage is TRBV27 and J usage is TRBJ2-7; 8 bases are a match to TRBD1. Looked up from germline, CDR1 is MNHEY and CDR2 is SMNVEV (reference sequence). With 3 bases clipped from V and 3 bases from J, the junction kept 13 bases outside the gene matches. The CDR3 extends over 17 amino acids. The DNA for the CDR3 is TGTGCCAGCAGTTTCTCGGGCTCCGGCACAGGGGGCTACGAGCAGTACTTC. Translated: CASSFSGSGTGGYEQYF.

V and J are TRBV2 and TRBJ2-3; either TRBD1 or TRBD2 may fit D (5 bases each). CDR1 SNHLY and CDR2 FYNNEI come from the germline V gene. The V gene lost 3 bases and the J gene lost 1 base, with 11 bases spanning the gap. There are 15 residues in the CDR3. The CDR3: CASSDGRGGTDTQYF. For the CDR3, the DNA is TGTGCCAGCAGTGACGGTCGAGGGGGCACAGATACGCAGTATTTT.

In this sample, this clonotype turned up a few times. J is TRBJ2-7 and V is TRBV2; 8 bases agree with TRBD2. This CDR3 is 16 amino acids long. The V gene end was trimmed by 1 base and the J gene end by 0 bases; junction bases not matched to a gene: 5. CDR1 is SNHLY and CDR2 is FYNNEI in the germline V gene. Written as DNA, the CDR3 is TGTGCCAGCAGTGAAGGCTCGGGGGGGAGCTCCTACGAGCAGTACTTC. This gives the protein CASSEGSGGSSYEQYF.

The table lists this clonotype with a few counts. The chain couples TRBV19 to TRBJ2-3; the D gene is possibly TRBD1 (6 bases). CDR3 size: 14 residues. CDR1 LNHDA and CDR2 SQIVND come from the germline V gene (reference sequence). V lost 4 bases, J lost 1 base, and 9 bases lay in between. CDR3 nucleotide sequence: TGTGCCAGTAGTACTCGGACAGGCACAGATACGCAGTATTTT. This gives the protein CASSTRTGTDTQYF.

The V gene is TRBV6-2 or TRBV6-3, the J gene TRBJ2-7; 9 nucleotides align to TRBD2. The junction had 11 bases not matched to a gene; V was cut back by 6 bases and J by 2 bases. Germline values: CDR1 MNHEY, CDR2 SVGEGT. CDR3 length equals 16 residues. The CDR3 is CASSYPSGRPTYEQYF. As DNA, the CDR3 is TGTGCCAGCAGCTACCCCAGCGGGAGGCCTACCTACGAGCAGTACTTC.

This sequence joins TRBV4-1 and TRBJ2-3; 9 bases line up with TRBD1. CDR1 and CDR2 (germline): MGHRA, YSYEKL. The CDR3 totals 18 residues. V gave up 0 bases and J gave up 1 base; unmatched junction bases: 8. The CDR3 region is CASSQEANRGRGTDTQYF. In DNA form, the CDR3 reads TGCGCCAGCAGCCAAGAGGCAAACAGGGGGCGAGGCACAGATACGCAGTATTTT.

About this clonotype itself: This may stem from a read error, because a much larger clone lies one nucleotide away. This chain uses TRBV6-2 or TRBV6-3 with TRBJ2-7; D not certain. V was cut by 6 bases and J by 2 bases, with 5 bases left in between. The length of the CDR3 is 11 residues. In germline, CDR1 is MNHEY, CDR2 SVGEGT. Here the CDR3 reads CASRVAYEQYF. CDR3 nucleotides: TGTGCCAGCAGAGTCGCCTACGAGCAGTACTTC.

There are a few counts of this clonotype. The chain is built from TRBV7-9 and TRBJ2-5; perhaps D is TRBD1 or TRBD2 (6 bases each). Germline CDR1 SEHNR, CDR2 FQNEAQ (reference sequence). The length of the CDR3 is 15 residues. The ends were cut back, 7 bases at V and 5 bases at J, with 20 bases in the middle. The CDR3 sequence is CASTLYPRGGETQYF. CDR3 in DNA: TGTGCCAGCACCCTTTACCCTAGAGGGGGGGAGACCCAGTACTTC.

V usage is TRBV7-2 and J usage is TRBJ2-5, with TRBD2 matching over 11 bases. This CDR3 contains 16 residues. CDR1 and CDR2 (germline): SGHTA, FQGNSA. V was clipped by 3 bases and J by 7 bases; unmatched bases: 10. The CDR3 DNA reads TGTGCCAGCAGCTTGGCCCTAGCGGGGGGAACGGGGACCCAGTACTTC. Its protein product is CASSLALAGGTGTQYF.

This clonotype was counted a few times. The rearrangement links TRBV4-1 to TRBJ2-6, with D tentatively TRBD1 (5 bases). The CDR3 sequence is 20 residues long. The V gene's germline CDR1 is MGHRA and CDR2 YSYEKL. The V end was cut by 2 bases, the J end by 3 bases, with 23 bases between. The CDR3, as DNA: TGCGCCAGCAGCCAATCCCTGTTGTACAGGTCGGAGTTTGGGGCCAACGTCCTGACTTTC. This translates into CASSQSLLYRSEFGANVLTF.

The V call is TRBV11-2, the J call TRBJ1-6; D not certain. The CDR3 extends over 15 amino acids. The V gene's germline CDR1 is SGHAT and CDR2 FQNNGV. V lost 10 bases and J lost 5, with 18 bases in between. The CDR3 nucleotides read TGTGCCACCCAGGCCTTGGAGCACAATAATTCACCCCTCCACTTT. Translation gives CATQALEHNNSPLHF.